The next 5 T cell receptor beta chains were all read from a single sample in a study of T cells in narcolepsy (dated by TCRdb to the late 2010s). The method was the immunoSEQ multiplex PCR assay. Drawn from immuneACCESS, this table holds only the in-frame rearrangements with V and J called that TCRdb kept. Clones are partly lost; checked studies trace under half to an unresolved V gene and leave the rest unexplained. Here the sample has 25,000 to 30,000 clones; approximately 80% occur a single time. The ten most abundant clones make up about 0.84% of the sample. The specimen sequenced was CD45RA- memory CD4+ T cells from PBMCs. In light of the paper, this sample's cell subset or site label describes: memory T cells sorted ex vivo from peripheral blood. These receptor sequences come from a human donor with narcolepsy.

The chain combines TRBV9 with TRBJ2-5, with D possibly called TRBD1 or TRBD2 (5 bases each). Per the germline V gene, CDR1 is SGDLS and CDR2 is YYNGEE. The length of the CDR3 is 15 residues. V shed 0 bases and J shed 4 bases, with 13 bases lying between them. DNA of the CDR3: TGTGCCAGCAGCGTAGCTGGGACGACCCGAGAGACCCAGTACTTC. Its translation: CASSVAGTTRETQYF.

This clone is a singleton in its sample. The gene calls are TRBV7-2 and TRBJ2-7, with 8 bases that match TRBD1. Germline CDR1 and CDR2: SGHTA and FQGNSA. Losses at the gene ends were 0 bases for V and 3 bases for J; bases not matched to a gene: 4. The CDR3 length is 15 residues. The CDR3 here is CASSLASDRGYEQYF. In DNA form, the CDR3 reads TGTGCCAGCAGCTTAGCCTCAGACAGGGGCTACGAGCAGTACTTC.

The chain links TRBV19 to TRBJ1-1, with 7 bases aligning to TRBD1. V lost 11 bases, J lost 3 bases, and 12 bases stayed unmatched. The CDR3 contains 14 residues. Germline lookup yields CDR1 LNHDA and CDR2 SQIVND (reference sequence). The CDR3 DNA sequence: TGTGCCGCCGGGGACAGTCGAATGGACACTGAAGCTTTCTTT. Protein sequence: CAAGDSRMDTEAFF.

In its sample, this clone was seen once. Other DNA variants within this sample encode the same CDR3. The chain has TRBV7-2 and TRBJ2-2; D assignment may be TRBD1 or TRBD2 (5 bases each). Germline V CDR1 and CDR2: SGHTA, FQGNSA. Trimming left V 5 bases short and J 3 bases short, with 16 bases between. The CDR3 consists of 16 residues. The CDR3 nucleotides read TGTGCCAGCAGCCTAGTACCGGGGCCGCACACCGGGGAGCTGTTTTTT. Its protein is CASSLVPGPHTGELFF.

This rearrangement joins TRBV2 to TRBJ1-4, with D possibly matching TRBD1 (6 bases). The V end was cut by 4 bases, the J end by 7 bases, with 16 bases between. The CDR3 has 15 amino acids. The germline CDR1 and CDR2 sequences are SNHLY and FYNNEI. The CDR3 sequence: CASSVIRTAGEKLFF. CDR3 coding DNA: TGTGCCAGCAGTGTGATAAGGACAGCAGGTGAAAAACTGTTTTTT.